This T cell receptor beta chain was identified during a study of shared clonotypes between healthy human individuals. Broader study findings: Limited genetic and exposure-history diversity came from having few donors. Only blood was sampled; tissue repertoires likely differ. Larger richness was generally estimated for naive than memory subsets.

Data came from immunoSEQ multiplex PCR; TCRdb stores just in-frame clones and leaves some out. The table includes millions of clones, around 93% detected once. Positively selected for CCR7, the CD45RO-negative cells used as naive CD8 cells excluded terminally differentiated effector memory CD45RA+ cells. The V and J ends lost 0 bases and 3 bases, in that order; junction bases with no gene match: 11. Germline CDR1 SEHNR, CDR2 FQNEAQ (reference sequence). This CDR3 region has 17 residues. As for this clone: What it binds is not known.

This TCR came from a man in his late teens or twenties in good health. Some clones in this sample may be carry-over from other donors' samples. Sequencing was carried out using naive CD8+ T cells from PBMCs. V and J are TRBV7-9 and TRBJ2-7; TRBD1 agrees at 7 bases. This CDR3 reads CASSLALQTGVDYEQYF. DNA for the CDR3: TGTGCCAGCAGCTTAGCACTCCAAACAGGGGTCGACTACGAGCAGTACTTC.